The sequence of this T cell receptor beta chain was determined in a study of neoadjuvant anti-PD-1 for oral cavity cancer. This clone has a single count. Time point: after neoadjuvant nivolumab, at surgical resection. Patients had newly diagnosed, untreated stage II-IVA oral cavity squamous cell carcinoma. These oral cavity squamous cell carcinomas were HPV-negative and locally advanced. The table came from immunoSEQ multiplex PCR; TCRdb's copy has only in-frame clones and leaves some out. The table records tens of thousands of clones, 65% to 85% of them present only once. From germline, CDR1 is SGHDT and CDR2 YYEEEE. V shed 0 bases and J shed 1 base, with 5 bases lying between them. The CDR3 is made up of 13 amino acids.

This rearrangement joins TRBV5-6 to TRBJ2-7; D gene unclear. The receptor was isolated from a person aged 40 to 85 with oral cavity squamous cell carcinoma. The sample was PBMCs, taken after nivolumab (anti-PD-1) treatment. CDR3 amino acids: CASSLVDSYEQYF. The CDR3 DNA reads TGTGCCAGCAGCTTGGTGGATTCCTACGAGCAGTACTTC. The full variable domain, completed using reference TRBV5-6 and TRBJ2-7, is DAGVTQSPTHLIKTRGQQVTLRCSPKSGHDTVSWYQQALGQGPQFIFQYYEEEERQRGNFPDRFSGHQFPNYSSELNVNALLLGDSALYLCASSLVDSYEQYFGPGTRLTVT.